This TCR beta chain emerged from a study of T cell responses to AZD1222 COVID-19 vaccine (dated by TCRdb to the early 2020s). Turning to the overall study: AZD1222 recipients whose second dose came at about 4 weeks and those whose second dose came at about 12 weeks were combined into one group, since spike-specific TCR depth and breadth did not differ between the two schedules. TCR sequencing was performed for about 250 trial participants, of whom some 200 were given two doses of AZD1222 and around 25 were given two doses of MenACWY control vaccine. Enrollment into the trials was organized by age into subgroups of 18-55, 56-69 and 70-plus years, and those subgroups contained roughly 140, 27 and 60 TCR-sequenced participants, respectively.

Study-level results and caveats: Reportedly, almost half of the unique spike-specific TCRs recognized epitopes lying outside the regions that are mutated in the B.1.351 and B.1.1.7 variants. The 56-69-year group was small, and its depth increase did not reach significance, likely because of low power. Participants were mostly white British and included more females than males, and it was suggested by the authors that clonal diversity may have been underestimated. Conclusions about previously exposed vaccinees are limited, since just five or six AZD1222 recipients were seropositive for SARS-CoV-2 at baseline. The vaccine-associated CD4 TCRs covered the entire spike protein, and the dominant responses fell in regions 160-218 and 743-854. Spike-specific TCR breadth and depth rose significantly after two AZD1222 doses compared with day 0 and with MenACWY recipients. Because no day 14 peak-response samples were available, the repertoires could be characterized only after the peak T cell response.

The CDR3 regions of human TCRbeta chains were analyzed by immunosequencing. On the study's bioinformatics: Repertoire TCRs were matched against a reference library of SARS-CoV-2-specific TCRs generated with the MIRA antigen-specificity platform. Breadth meant the fraction of unique TCRs that were SARS-CoV-2-associated, whereas depth meant the fraction of total T cells that were SARS-CoV-2-associated. Using the MIRA data, each spike-specific TCR was mapped to the spike region that the TCR reacts to and placed in a CD4 or CD8 class. Log10-transformed breadth and depth values were compared by one-way ANOVA with Sidak's multiple comparisons tests. This immuneACCESS table, as held by TCRdb, lists in-frame sequences with V and J called but not all clones. Of the missing ones, under half trace to an unresolved V gene in checked studies; the others have no known cause. The V and J calls and clone size come from that table; D and trimming were worked out from the DNA. The sample records more than 95,000 clones, about 89% of which are singletons. Around 30% of the sample lies in the top ten.

The sample's time point label is to be understood as: baseline before first vaccination. Samples from vaccinated people were obtained from the UK trials COV001 and COV002, which included a single-blind randomized controlled phase 2/3 trial of AZD1222 (ChAdOx1 nCoV-19) in healthy adults. Trial participant PBMC samples were collected at day 0 and day 28 after the second dose for TCRbeta chain sequencing. Worth noting for this clone: The specificity of this receptor is unknown. Nothing much larger sits one base from this clone, and base qualities are not available.

The CDR3 holds 15 amino acids from the cysteine to the phenylalanine. Only the CDR3 DNA stays, 45 bases, in frame from base 1. A distance of 9 bases separates the germline ends of V and J, which lose 0 bases and 0 bases respectively. CDR1 is given as LNHDA and CDR2 as SQIVND, both from the germline V gene (reference sequence). This clonotype was obtained from an adult in good health. The receptor chain draws on TRBV19 and TRBJ2-7; the D gene remains uncertain. Source: peripheral blood, taken on day 0 of AZD1222 vaccination. Here is the DNA: TGTGCCAGTAGTATAGATGGGTCTCTCTCCTACGAGCAGTACTTC. This yields the protein CASSIDGSLSYEQYF.